This T cell receptor (beta chain) was recovered during a study of T cells after yellow fever vaccination. Points from the study as a whole: Almost all vaccine-responding clonotypes were not detected in the sorted memory subsets at the day 0 time point. Clonotypes shared by both compartments, CD4 and CD8, made up a small share. Weaker in magnitude, the secondary response showed a faster peak on day 5 versus 15. The booster response re-showed most primary clones: around 96% CD4, approximately 90% CD8.

This clonotype was picked up many times. CDR1 is LGHDT and CDR2 is YNNKEL in the germline V gene (reference sequence). CDR3 length: 12 amino acids. Trimming pared 3 bases from V and 1 base from J, leaving 3 bases between. In TCRdb, the 5' RACE reads were re-called with MiXCR into one record per CDR3 protein. The sample has 9,500 to 15,000 distinct CDR3 sequences, around 5.4% seen once; the top ten hold roughly 0.9%. The chain uses TRBV3-1 and TRBJ1-1, with no clear D. Source: PBMCs, either bulk or a sorted T-cell subset (CD4+, CD8+, memory, or dextramer-sorted; not recorded which), taken on the day of the yellow fever booster vaccination. The TCR comes from a young man who received the YFV17D yellow fever vaccine. This CDR3 is CASSQGNTEAFF. CDR3 DNA sequence: TGTGCCAGCAGCCAGGGGAACACTGAAGCTTTCTTT.